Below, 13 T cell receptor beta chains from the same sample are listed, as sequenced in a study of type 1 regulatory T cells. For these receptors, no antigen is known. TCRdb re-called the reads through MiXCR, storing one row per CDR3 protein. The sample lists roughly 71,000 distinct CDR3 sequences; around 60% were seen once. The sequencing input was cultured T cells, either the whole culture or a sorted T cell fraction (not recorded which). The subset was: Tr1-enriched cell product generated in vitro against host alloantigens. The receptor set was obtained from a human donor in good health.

CDR3 residues: CSATLEKSGDTQYF. The DNA for the CDR3 is TGCAGTGCTACCCTAGAGAAAAGTGGAGATACGCAGTATTTT. The chain joins TRBV20-1 to TRBJ2-3; D unclear. Trimming took 4 bases from V and 5 from J, leaving 16 bases between them. CDR3 length equals 14 residues. Germline V lookup: CDR1 DFQATT, CDR2 SNEGSKA (reference sequence).

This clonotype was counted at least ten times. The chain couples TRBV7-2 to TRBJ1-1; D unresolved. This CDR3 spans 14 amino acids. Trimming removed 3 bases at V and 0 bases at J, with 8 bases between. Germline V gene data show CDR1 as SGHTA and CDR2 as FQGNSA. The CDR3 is CASSFRVVNTEAFF. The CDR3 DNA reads TGTGCCAGCAGCTTTAGAGTGGTGAACACTGAAGCTTTCTTT.

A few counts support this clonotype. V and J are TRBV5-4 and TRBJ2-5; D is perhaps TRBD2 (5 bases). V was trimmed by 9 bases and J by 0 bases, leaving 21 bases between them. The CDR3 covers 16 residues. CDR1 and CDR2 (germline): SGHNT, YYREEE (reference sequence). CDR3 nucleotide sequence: TGTGCCACCGAACCCGAGGGAGCCCAGTACCAAGAGACCCAGTACTTC. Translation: CATEPEGAQYQETQYF.

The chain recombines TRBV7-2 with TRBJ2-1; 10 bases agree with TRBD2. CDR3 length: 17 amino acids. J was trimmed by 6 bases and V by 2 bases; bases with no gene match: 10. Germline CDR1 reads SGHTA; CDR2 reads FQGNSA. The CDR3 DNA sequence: TGTGCCAGCAGCTTATACCCCGGGCTAGCGGGAGTCAATGAGCAGTTCTTC. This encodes CASSLYPGLAGVNEQFF.

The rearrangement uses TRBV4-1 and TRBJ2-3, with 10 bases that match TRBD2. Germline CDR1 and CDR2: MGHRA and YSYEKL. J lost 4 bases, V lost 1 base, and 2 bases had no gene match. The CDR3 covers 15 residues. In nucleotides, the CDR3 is TGCGCCAGCAGCCAAGTAGGACTAGCGGCAGATACGCAGTATTTT. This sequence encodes CASSQVGLAADTQYF.

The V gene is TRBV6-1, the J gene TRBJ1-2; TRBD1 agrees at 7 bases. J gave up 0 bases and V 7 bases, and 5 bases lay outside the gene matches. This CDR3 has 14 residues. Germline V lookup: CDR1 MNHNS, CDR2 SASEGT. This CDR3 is CASTWDSTNYGYTF. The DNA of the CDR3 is TGTGCCAGCACTTGGGACAGCACTAACTATGGCTACACCTTC.

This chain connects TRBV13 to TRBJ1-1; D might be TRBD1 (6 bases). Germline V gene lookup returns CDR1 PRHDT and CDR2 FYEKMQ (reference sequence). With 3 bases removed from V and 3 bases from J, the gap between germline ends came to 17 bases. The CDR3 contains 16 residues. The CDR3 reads CASSLGAGRGDTEAFF. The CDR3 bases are TGTGCCAGCAGCTTGGGGGCGGGCAGGGGAGACACTGAAGCTTTCTTT. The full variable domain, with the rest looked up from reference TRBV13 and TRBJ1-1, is AAGVIQSPRHLIKEKRETATLKCYPIPRHDTVYWYQQGPGQDPQFLISFYEKMQSDKGSIPDRFSAQQFSDYHSELNMSSLELGDSALYFCASSLGAGRGDTEAFFGQGTRLTVV.

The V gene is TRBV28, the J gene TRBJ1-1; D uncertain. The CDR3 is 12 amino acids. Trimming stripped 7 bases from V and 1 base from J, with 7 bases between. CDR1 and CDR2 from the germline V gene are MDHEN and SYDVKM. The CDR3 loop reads CASTSRNTEAFF. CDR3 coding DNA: TGTGCCAGCACCTCGCGGAACACTGAAGCTTTCTTT.

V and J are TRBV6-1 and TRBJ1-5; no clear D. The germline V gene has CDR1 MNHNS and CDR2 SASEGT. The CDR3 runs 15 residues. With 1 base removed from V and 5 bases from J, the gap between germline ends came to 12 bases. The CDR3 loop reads CASSEGASLDQPQHF. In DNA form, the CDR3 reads TGTGCCAGCAGTGAAGGTGCCAGCTTAGATCAGCCCCAGCATTTT.

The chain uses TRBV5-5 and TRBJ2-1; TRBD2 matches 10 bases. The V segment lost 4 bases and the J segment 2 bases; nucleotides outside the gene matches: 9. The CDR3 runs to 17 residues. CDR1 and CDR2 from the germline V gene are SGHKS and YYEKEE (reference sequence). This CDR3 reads CASSIYRTSGAYNEQFF. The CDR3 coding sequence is TGTGCCAGCAGCATTTATAGGACTAGCGGAGCCTACAATGAGCAGTTCTTC.

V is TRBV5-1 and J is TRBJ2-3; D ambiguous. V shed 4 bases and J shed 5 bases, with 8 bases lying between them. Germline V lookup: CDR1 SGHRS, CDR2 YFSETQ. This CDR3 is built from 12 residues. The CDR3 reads CASSGTLDTQYF. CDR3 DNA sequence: TGCGCCAGCAGCGGAACTTTAGATACGCAGTATTTT.

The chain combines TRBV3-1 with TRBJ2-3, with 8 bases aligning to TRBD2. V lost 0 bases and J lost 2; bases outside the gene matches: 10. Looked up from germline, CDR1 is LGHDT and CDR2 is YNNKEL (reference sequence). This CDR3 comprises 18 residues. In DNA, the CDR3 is TGTGCCAGCAGCCAAGAGTTGTTAGCGGGAACGGTCACAGATACGCAGTATTTT. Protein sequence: CASSQELLAGTVTDTQYF.

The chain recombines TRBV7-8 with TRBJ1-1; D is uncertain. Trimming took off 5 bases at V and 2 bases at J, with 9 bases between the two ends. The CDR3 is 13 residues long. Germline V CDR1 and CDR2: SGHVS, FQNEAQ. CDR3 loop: CASSGKINTEAFF. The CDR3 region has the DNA TGTGCCAGCAGCGGGAAAATTAACACTGAAGCTTTCTTT.